This TCR beta chain originates from a study of blood T cell repertoires in COVID-19. Across the whole study: COVID-19 samples, acute and convalescent, were from the United States, Italy and Spain. Nucleic acid was either cDNA or gDNA, and it came from T cells, B-cell-depleted T cells, or PBMCs.

This clone appeared a few times. In the original analysis: Nucleated cell number was recorded as an estimate derived from reference gene primer amplification. Profiling relied on immunoSEQ multiplex PCR, and the TCRdb table lists in-frame clones only, not all of them. The V and J calls and clone size are taken from that table; D and trimming were inferred from the DNA. The data show 80,000 to 100,000 clones, more than 65% seen once. The CDR3 totals 18 residues. Germline V lookup: CDR1 SGHTA, CDR2 FQGNSA. Losses at the gene ends were 5 bases for V and 3 bases for J; bases not matched to a gene: 14. Sequenced input: peripheral blood. This sequence was found in a man in his 60s with acute or convalescent COVID-19. The genes are TRBV7-2 and TRBJ2-7, with 12 bases fitting TRBD2. The DNA of the CDR3 is TGTGCCAGCAGCCTTAGGGGACTAGCGGGTCCTGGGGACTACGAGCAGTACTTC. Residues: CASSLRGLAGPGDYEQYF. Full variable domain (remainder filled in from reference TRBV7-2 and TRBJ2-7): GAGVSQSPSNKVTEKGKDVELRCDPISGHTALYWYRQSLGQGLEFLIYFQGNSAPDKSGLPSDRFSAERTGGSVSTLTIQRTQQEDSAVYLCASSLRGLAGPGDYEQYFGPGTRLTVT.